This T cell receptor (beta chain) derives from a study of cytomegalovirus exposure and HLA in healthy donors. General study points: Earlier analysis yielded a pattern in which most TCR beta V segments were productive about 90% or about 30% of the time. A later analysis, which compared TCR beta chains of equal frequency, found the HLA-associated ones more clonally expanded.

PCR primers comprised 60 Vbeta and 13 Jbeta primers. The data were produced by immunoSEQ multiplex PCR, yet TCRdb's version contains in-frame clones alone and is incomplete. Of 97,000 or so clones listed, around 9.6% are singletons. Germline-derived CDR1 and CDR2 are MNHNS and SASEGT. The CDR3 runs to 14 residues. Trimming shortened V by 5 bases and J by 3 bases, and 13 bases separated the two germline ends. With respect to this clone: Antigen unknown.

Sequenced input: PBMCs. The chain combines TRBV6-1 with TRBJ1-1; D remains ambiguous. The clonotype originates from a man aged 45-60 years in good health and CMV-seropositive. This CDR3 is CASSPRWQDTEAFF. The CDR3 coding sequence is TGTGCCAGCAGTCCCCGGTGGCAGGACACTGAAGCTTTCTTT.